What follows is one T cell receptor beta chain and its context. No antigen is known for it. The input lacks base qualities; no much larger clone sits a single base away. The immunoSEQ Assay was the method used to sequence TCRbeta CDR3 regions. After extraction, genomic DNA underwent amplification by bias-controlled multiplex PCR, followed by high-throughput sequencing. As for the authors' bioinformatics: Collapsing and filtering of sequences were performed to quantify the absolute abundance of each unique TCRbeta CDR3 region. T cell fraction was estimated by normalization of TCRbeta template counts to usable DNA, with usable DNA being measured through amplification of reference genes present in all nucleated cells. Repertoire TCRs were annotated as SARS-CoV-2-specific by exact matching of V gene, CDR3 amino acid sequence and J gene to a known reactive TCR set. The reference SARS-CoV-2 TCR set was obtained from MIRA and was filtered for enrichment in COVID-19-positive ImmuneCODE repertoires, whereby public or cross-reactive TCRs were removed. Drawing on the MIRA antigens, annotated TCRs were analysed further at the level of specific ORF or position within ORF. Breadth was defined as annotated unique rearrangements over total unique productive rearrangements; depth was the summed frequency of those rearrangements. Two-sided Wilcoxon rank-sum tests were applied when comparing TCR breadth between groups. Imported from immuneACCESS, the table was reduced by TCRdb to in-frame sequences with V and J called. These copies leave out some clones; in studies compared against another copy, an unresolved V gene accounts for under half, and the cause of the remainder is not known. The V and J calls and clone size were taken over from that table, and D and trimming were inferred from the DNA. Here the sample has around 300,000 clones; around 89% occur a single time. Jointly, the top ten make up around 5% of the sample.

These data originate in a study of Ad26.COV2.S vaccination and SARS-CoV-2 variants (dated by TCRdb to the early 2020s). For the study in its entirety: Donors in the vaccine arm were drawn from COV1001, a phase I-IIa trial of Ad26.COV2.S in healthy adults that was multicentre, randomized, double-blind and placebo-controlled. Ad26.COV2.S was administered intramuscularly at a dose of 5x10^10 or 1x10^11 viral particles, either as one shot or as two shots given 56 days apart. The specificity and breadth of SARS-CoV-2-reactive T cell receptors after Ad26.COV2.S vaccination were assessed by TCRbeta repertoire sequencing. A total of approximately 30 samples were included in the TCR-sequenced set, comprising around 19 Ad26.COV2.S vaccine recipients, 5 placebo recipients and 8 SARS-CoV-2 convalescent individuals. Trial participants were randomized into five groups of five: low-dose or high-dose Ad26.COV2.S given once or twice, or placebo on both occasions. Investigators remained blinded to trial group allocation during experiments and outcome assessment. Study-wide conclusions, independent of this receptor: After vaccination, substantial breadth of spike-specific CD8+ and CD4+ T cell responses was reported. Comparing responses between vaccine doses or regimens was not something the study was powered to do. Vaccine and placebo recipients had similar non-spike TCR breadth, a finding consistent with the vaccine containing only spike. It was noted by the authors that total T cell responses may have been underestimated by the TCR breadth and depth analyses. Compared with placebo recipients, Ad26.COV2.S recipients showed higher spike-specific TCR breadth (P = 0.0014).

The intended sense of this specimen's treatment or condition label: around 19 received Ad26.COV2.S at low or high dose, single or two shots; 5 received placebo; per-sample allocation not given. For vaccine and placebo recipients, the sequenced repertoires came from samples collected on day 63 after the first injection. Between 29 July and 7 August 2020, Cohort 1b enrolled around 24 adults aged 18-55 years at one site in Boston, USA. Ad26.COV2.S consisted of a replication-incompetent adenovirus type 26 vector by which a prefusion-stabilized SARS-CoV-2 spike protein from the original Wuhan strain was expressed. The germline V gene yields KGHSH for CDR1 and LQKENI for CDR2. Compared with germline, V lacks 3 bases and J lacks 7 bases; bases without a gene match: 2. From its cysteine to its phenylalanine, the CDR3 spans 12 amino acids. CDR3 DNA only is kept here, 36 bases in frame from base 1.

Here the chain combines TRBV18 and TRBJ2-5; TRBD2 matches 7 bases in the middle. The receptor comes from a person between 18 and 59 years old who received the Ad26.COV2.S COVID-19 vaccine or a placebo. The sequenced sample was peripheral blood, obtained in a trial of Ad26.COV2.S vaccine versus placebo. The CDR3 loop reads CASSPQRGTQYF. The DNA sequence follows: TGTGCCAGCTCACCCCAGCGGGGGACCCAGTACTTC.